This T cell receptor (beta chain) was documented in a study of siplizumab effects on memory and regulatory T cells. The CDR3 is made up of 17 amino acids. Germline V gives CDR1 WNHNN, CDR2 SYGVQD (reference sequence). Trimming at V came to 3 bases and at J to 0 bases, leaving 8 bases not matched to a gene. A remark on this clone: Its antigen is still unknown.

Study-wide results and caveats: Alloreactive sequences traceable to unstimulated CD4+ memory cells were significantly reduced by siplizumab.

Libraries were prepared by immunoSEQ multiplex PCR; TCRdb keeps only in-frame clonotypes and omits some of them. The sample has over 95,000 clones; about 94% are singletons. Specimen: non-Treg CD4+ T cells sorted from blood. The chain employs TRBV10-1 and TRBJ2-3; TRBD2 matches at 8 bases. This sequence was found in a human donor in good health. The chain's CDR3 is CASSEGLAGSSTDTQYF. Written as DNA, the CDR3 is TGCGCCAGCAGTGAAGGGTTAGCGGGGTCTAGCACAGATACGCAGTATTTT.